One and the same sample provided the 28 T cell receptor beta chains below, sequenced in a study of T cells in Graves' hyperthyroidism and ophthalmopathy. Amplification of TCR beta CDR3 regions used RNA as the template. The HTBI set primed first-round TCR CDR3 RT-PCR. One entry per CDR3 protein results from TCRdb running MiXCR on the multiplex PCR reads. Seen here are about 740,000 distinct CDR3 sequences, around 15% observed once, and the top ten hold 10%. Sequencing used blood. These receptors all stem from a woman younger than 30 with Graves' hyperthyroidism.

This clonotype was recorded a few times. V usage is TRBV10-3 and J usage is TRBJ1-2, with D possibly TRBD1 on 5 matching bases. This CDR3 is built from 15 residues. Trimming left V 6 bases short and J 0 bases short, with 14 bases between. Germline CDR1 and CDR2: ENHRY and SYGVKD. The CDR3: CAIREGLSTNYGYTF. The CDR3 DNA is TGTGCCATCAGGGAGGGACTATCGACTAACTATGGCTACACCTTC.

This CDR3 reads CSARDLWRGETQYF. In DNA, the CDR3 is TGCAGTGCTAGAGATCTCTGGCGTGGCGAGACCCAGTACTTC. The chain recombines TRBV20-1 with TRBJ2-5; no definite D call. CDR1 and CDR2 from the germline V gene are DFQATT and SNEGSKA (reference sequence). The germline V and J ends were trimmed by 0 bases and 5 bases, with 13 bases remaining between them. CDR3 length: 14 amino acids.

About this clonotype itself: It may be a read error: a sequence one base away is much more abundant. The V and J genes are TRBV2 and TRBJ2-2; tentatively, D is TRBD1 (6 bases). Trimming removed 11 bases at V and 6 bases at J, with 13 bases between. Germline V CDR1 and CDR2: SNHLY, FYNNEI. The CDR3 spans 12 residues. CDR3 DNA sequence: TGTGCCGGCAAGGGGGTATCCGGGGAGCTGTTTTTT. Translation gives CAGKGVSGELFF.

This clonotype was found many times. The J gene is TRBJ2-7, the V gene TRBV3-1; D may match TRBD1 or TRBD2 (5 bases each). Trimming left V 2 bases short and J 3 bases short, with 8 bases between. CDR3 length equals 13 residues. The germline CDR1 and CDR2 sequences are LGHDT and YNNKEL (reference sequence). Here the CDR3 reads CASSQFGGYEQYF. The CDR3 DNA reads TGTGCCAGCAGCCAATTTGGGGGCTACGAGCAGTACTTC.

This clonotype was detected only a few times. Being one base from a much bigger clone, this may be a read error. This chain uses TRBV18 with TRBJ2-7; the match to TRBD1 covers 7 bases. The J call could be wrong; TRBJ2-1 is a better fit for the DNA end. The length of the CDR3 is 14 residues. Germline CDR1 and CDR2: KGHSH and LQKENI. The CDR3 region has the DNA TGTGCCAGCTCACACCGGGACAGACCCTACGAGCAGTTCTTC. Protein product: CASSHRDRPYEQFF.

Worth noting for this clonotype: One end of the junction varies from germline; a read error may be responsible. The rearrangement links TRBV11-2 to TRBJ2-5, with D possibly being TRBD1 (6 bases). This CDR3 is 15 amino acids long. The germline V gene encodes CDR1 SGHAT and CDR2 FQNNGV. As DNA, the CDR3 is TGTGCCAGCAGTGCCGCCGGGACACAACAAGGGACCCAGTACTTC. It codes for CASSAAGTQQGTQYF.

The J gene is TRBJ1-1, the V gene TRBV29-1, with 9 bases matching TRBD1. The V gene end was trimmed by 5 bases and the J gene end by 11 bases; junction bases not matched to a gene: 6. The CDR3 consists of 11 residues. Per the germline V gene, CDR1 is SQVTM and CDR2 is ANQGSEA. The CDR3, as DNA: TGCAGCGTTCCGTTGGGACAGGGCGCTTTCTTT. This sequence encodes CSVPLGQGAFF.

The table lists this clonotype with many counts. The rearrangement joins TRBV6-5 to TRBJ1-1, with D uncertain. V shed 0 bases and J shed 0 bases, with 5 bases lying between them. CDR3 size: 14 residues. Germline values: CDR1 MNHEY, CDR2 SVGAGI. CDR3 coding DNA: TGTGCCAGCAGTTACTCACAGCTGAACACTGAAGCTTTCTTT. Its translation is CASSYSQLNTEAFF.

This clonotype came up a few times. V is TRBV6-1 and J is TRBJ1-1, with 9 bases matching TRBD1. Germline V CDR1 and CDR2: MNHNS, SASEGT. This CDR3 comprises 14 residues. The trim removed 9 bases at V and 4 bases at J, leaving 9 bases unmatched. This CDR3 is CASFTTGGFTEAFF. The CDR3 DNA follows: TGTGCCAGTTTCACTACAGGGGGCTTCACTGAAGCTTTCTTT.

The genes are TRBV6-2 or TRBV6-3 and TRBJ2-1; tentative D call: TRBD2 (6 bases). Trimming left V 2 bases short and J 4 bases short, with 12 bases between. The CDR3 totals 15 residues. Germline CDR1 and CDR2: MNHEY and SVGEGT. CDR3 nucleotides: TGTGCCAGCAGTTACGCACCGGGAGAGTACAATGAGCAGTTCTTC. Translated, it gives CASSYAPGEYNEQFF.

This clonotype has more than one count but fewer than ten. The CDR3 loop reads CASSFSVEQFF. CDR3 in DNA: TGTGCCAGCAGTTTCAGTGTCGAGCAGTTCTTC. This sequence joins TRBV12-3 or TRBV12-4 and TRBJ2-1; D gene uncertain. The V gene lost 3 bases and the J gene lost 10 bases, with 7 bases spanning the gap. CDR3 length equals 11 residues.

This clonotype was counted between two and nine times. The V and J genes are TRBV11-2 and TRBJ2-1; maybe TRBD1 (5 bases). Germline V gene sequence: CDR1 SGHAT, CDR2 FQNNGV. The length of the CDR3 is 15 residues. Between the trimmed V and J ends, which lost 1 base and 5 bases, there was a span of 12 bases. The CDR3 protein is CASSLAVWGHNEQFF. CDR3 bases: TGTGCCAGCAGCTTAGCGGTCTGGGGCCACAATGAGCAGTTCTTC.

This clonotype has at least ten counts. J is TRBJ1-6 and V is TRBV12-3 or TRBV12-4; D is unclear. The V gene lost 3 bases and the J gene lost 2 bases, with 8 bases spanning the gap. This CDR3 contains 15 residues. The CDR3 sequence: CASSFGPAYNSPLHF. The CDR3 DNA is TGTGCCAGCAGTTTCGGGCCAGCCTATAATTCACCCCTCCACTTT.

The V call is TRBV7-2, the J call TRBJ2-1; the D gene could be TRBD1 or TRBD2 (5 bases each). Germline V gene sequence: CDR1 SGHTA, CDR2 FQGNSA. CDR3 length equals 13 residues. Trimming removed 9 bases from V and 8 bases from J, with 17 bases in between. The CDR3 region has the DNA TGTGCCAGTAGCCGTTGGGGGAAGCATGAGCAGTTCTTC. Residues: CASSRWGKHEQFF.

This chain joins TRBV9 and TRBJ2-3; D remains unclear. Germline V lookup: CDR1 SGDLS, CDR2 YYNGEE. This CDR3 is 14 amino acids long. V lost 0 bases to trimming and J lost 9 bases, with 14 bases between them. The CDR3 bases are TGTGCCAGCAGCGTAGAGGATGGCAGACCGACGCAGTATTTT. Residues: CASSVEDGRPTQYF.

This clonotype appeared a few times. The chain couples TRBV3-1 to TRBJ2-7, with TRBD2 matching over 11 bases. The CDR3 loop spans 14 amino acids. Germline loops: CDR1 LGHDT, CDR2 YNNKEL (reference sequence). V lost 1 base to trimming and J lost 7 bases; unmatched junction nucleotides: 3. As DNA, the CDR3 is TGTGCCAGCAGCCAAGTCTCTAGCGGGAGGGAGCAGTACTTC. Its translation: CASSQVSSGREQYF.

This clonotype has at least ten counts. This rearrangement joins TRBV5-6 to TRBJ1-5; no firm D call. The CDR3 length is 17 residues. Trimming took off 0 bases at V and 0 bases at J, with 13 bases between the two ends. Per the germline V gene, CDR1 is SGHDT and CDR2 is YYEEEE. The CDR3 coding sequence is TGTGCCAGCAGCTTGGGAGAGGGCCCTTATAGCAATCAGCCCCAGCATTTT. Its translation: CASSLGEGPYSNQPQHF.

This chain uses TRBV19 with TRBJ2-1; 7 bases align to TRBD2. CDR1 is LNHDA and CDR2 is SQIVND in the germline V gene (reference sequence). After removal of 4 bases from V and 6 bases from J, the junction contained 6 bases not matched to a gene. The CDR3 runs 14 residues. The CDR3 is CASSSGSTINEQFF. CDR3 nucleotides: TGTGCCAGTAGTAGCGGGAGTACGATCAATGAGCAGTTCTTC.

This clonotype has a count of ten or more. V and J are TRBV24-1 and TRBJ2-5; perhaps TRBD1 as D (5 bases). This CDR3 is built from 17 residues. In germline, CDR1 is KGHDR, CDR2 SFDVKD. V shed 2 bases and J shed 2 bases, with 17 bases lying between them. The CDR3: CATSDSQGNYAQETQYF. CDR3 in DNA: TGTGCCACCAGTGATTCTCAGGGAAACTATGCACAAGAGACCCAGTACTTC.

This clonotype was seen many times. The rearrangement joins TRBV30 to TRBJ1-1, with D unclear. There are 13 residues in the CDR3. Between the trimmed V and J ends, which lost 0 bases and 3 bases, there was a span of 8 bases. Per germline, CDR1 GTSNPN and CDR2 SVGIG (reference sequence). The CDR3 region is CAWSVSRYTEAFF. The CDR3, as DNA: TGTGCCTGGAGTGTAAGTCGATACACTGAAGCTTTCTTT.

V is TRBV7-9 and J is TRBJ2-6; D may be TRBD2 (5 bases). Germline V CDR1 and CDR2: SEHNR, FQNEAQ (reference sequence). The CDR3 contains 16 residues. V was shortened by 3 bases and J by 0 bases, with 9 bases between the two germline ends. The CDR3 sequence is CASSFGSGSGANVLTF. In DNA form, the CDR3 reads TGTGCCAGCAGCTTTGGCAGCGGCTCTGGGGCCAACGTCCTGACTTTC.

The chain links TRBV4-1 to TRBJ2-1; D is perhaps TRBD1 (6 bases). From germline, CDR1 is MGHRA and CDR2 YSYEKL. The CDR3 has 13 residues. The V gene lost 3 bases and the J gene lost 12 bases, with 15 bases spanning the gap. CDR3 coding DNA: TGCGCCAGCAGCCACGTCCGTTTACAGGGGCAGTTCTTC. Its translation: CASSHVRLQGQFF.

This clonotype was counted many times. The chain carries TRBV7-6 and TRBJ2-7; TRBD1 might be the D (5 bases). The CDR3 runs to 16 residues. The germline CDR1 and CDR2 sequences are SGHVS and FNYEAQ. V lost 5 bases and J 5 bases, leaving 22 bases between the germline ends. The CDR3 region has the DNA TGTGCCAGCAGCAACACCCTGGGCAGGGTCGCCGACGAGCAGTACTTC. It codes for CASSNTLGRVADEQYF.

The rearrangement joins TRBV19 to TRBJ2-7; 11 bases agree with TRBD1. Germline CDR1 and CDR2: LNHDA and SQIVND (reference sequence). This CDR3 region has 15 residues. J gave up 7 bases and V 9 bases, and 14 bases lay outside the gene matches. The CDR3 DNA reads TGTGCCAGCACGCGGTCCCCGGGACAGGGGGGTGAGCAGTACTTC. This gives the protein CASTRSPGQGGEQYF.

The rearrangement joins TRBV6-4 to TRBJ2-7; the D gene is possibly TRBD2 (6 bases). The CDR3 covers 16 residues. Germline lookup yields CDR1 MRHNA and CDR2 SNTAGT. Trimming took 5 bases from V and 0 from J, leaving 17 bases between them. In nucleotides, the CDR3 is TGTGCCAGCAGTTACGCCCGTAGCGGCCACTCCTACGAGCAGTACTTC. Protein product: CASSYARSGHSYEQYF.

This clonotype has a count of ten or more. The CDR3 bases are TGCGCCAGCAGCTTGCCAGGAGGCACTGAAGCTTTCTTT. It codes for CASSLPGGTEAFF. The chain joins TRBV5-1 to TRBJ1-1, with D unclear. This CDR3 has 13 amino acids. Germline CDR1 and CDR2: SGHRS and YFSETQ. V dropped 1 base and J dropped 4 bases, with 8 bases sitting between them. Full variable domain (missing parts from reference TRBV5-1 and TRBJ1-1): KAGVTQTPRYLIKTRGQQVTLSCSPISGHRSVSWYQQTPGQGLQFLFEYFSETQRNKGNFPGRFSGRQFSNSRSEMNVSTLELGDSALYLCASSLPGGTEAFFGQGTRLTVV.

This clonotype was counted a few times. V is TRBV28 and J is TRBJ2-3, with 7 positions matching TRBD1. The CDR3 length is 14 residues. Germline lookup yields CDR1 MDHEN and CDR2 SYDVKM. V lost 6 bases and J lost 2; bases outside the gene matches: 5. DNA of the CDR3: TGTGCCAGCAGCTCACAGGGGAACACAGATACGCAGTATTTT. Translating gives CASSSQGNTDTQYF.

The V and J genes are TRBV5-1 and TRBJ2-2; no reliable D call. The CDR3 consists of 18 residues. CDR1 SGHRS and CDR2 YFSETQ come from the germline V gene. V was clipped by 3 bases and J by 0 bases, with 18 bases between them. This CDR3 is CASSSVTENLPNTGELFF. CDR3 coding DNA: TGCGCCAGCAGCTCAGTCACGGAGAACCTCCCGAACACCGGGGAGCTGTTTTTT. Supplemented by reference TRBV5-1 and TRBJ2-2, the full variable domain reads KAGVTQTPRYLIKTRGQQVTLSCSPISGHRSVSWYQQTPGQGLQFLFEYFSETQRNKGNFPGRFSGRQFSNSRSEMNVSTLELGDSALYLCASSSVTENLPNTGELFFGEGSRLTVL.